This TCR beta chain is from a study of OX40 agonist ivuxolimab in advanced cancers. Study-level results: At 0.1 to 3.0 mg/kg, CD4+ and CD8+ blood T cells expanded clonally by week 6.

Points on this clone: The antigen remains unidentified.

Trimming cost V 0 bases and J 4 bases; bases outside gene matches: 8. This CDR3 is built from 16 residues. Germline assignment: CDR1 KGHSH and CDR2 LQKENI. Sequenced by immunoSEQ multiplex PCR; TCRdb stores in-frame clones only, minus some. The top ten hold 14% to 15% of the sample, which has about 20,000 clones, 75% to 85% seen once. This sample comprised CD4+ or CD8+ T cells sorted from blood, obtained in a trial of the OX40 agonist ivuxolimab. The rearrangement links TRBV18 to TRBJ1-2; TRBD1 agrees at 7 bases. This receptor was obtained from an adult with an advanced solid tumor such as melanoma, head and neck, liver or kidney cancer. The CDR3 reads CASSPPYRDSFYGYTF. In DNA, the CDR3 is TGTGCCAGCTCACCACCCTACCGGGACAGTTTCTATGGCTACACCTTC.